Given below is one TCR beta chain in context. In the original analysis: Amplification with reference gene primers provided the estimates of nucleated cell counts. Libraries were prepared by immunoSEQ multiplex PCR; TCRdb keeps only in-frame clonotypes and omits some of them. From that table come the V and J calls and clone size; the DNA was used to work out D and trimming. The sample gives about 150,000 clones, about nine tenths of which show up once; 3.5% to 5% is in the top ten. These data come from a study of blood T cell repertoires in COVID-19. At the level of the study: Acute-phase and convalescent COVID-19 samples originated in the United States, Italy and Spain. Sample material is recorded as cDNA or gDNA derived from T cells, B-cell-depleted T cells, or PBMCs.

V dropped 6 bases and J dropped 7; count of bases not matched to a gene: 1. There are 10 residues in the CDR3. In germline, CDR1 is DFQATT, CDR2 SNEGSKA (reference sequence). The V call is TRBV20-1, the J call TRBJ2-5; 8 bases are shared with TRBD2. The clonotype comes from a woman aged 60-75 years with active or convalescent COVID-19. The sequencing sample was made of peripheral blood. The CDR3 bases are TGCAGTGCGAGCGGGGGGACCCAGTACTTC. It codes for CSASGGTQYF.